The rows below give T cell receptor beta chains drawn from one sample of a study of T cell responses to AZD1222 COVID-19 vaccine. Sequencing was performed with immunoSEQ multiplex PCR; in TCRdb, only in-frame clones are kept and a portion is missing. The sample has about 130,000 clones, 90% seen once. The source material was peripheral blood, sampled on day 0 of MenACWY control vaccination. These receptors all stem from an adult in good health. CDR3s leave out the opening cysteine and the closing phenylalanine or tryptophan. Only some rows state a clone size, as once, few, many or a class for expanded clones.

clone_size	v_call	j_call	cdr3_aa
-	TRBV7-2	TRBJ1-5	ASSLSRLNNQPQH
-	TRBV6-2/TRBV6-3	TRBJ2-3	ASSPLSGGPTDTQY
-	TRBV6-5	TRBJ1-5	ASSYGTGANQPQH
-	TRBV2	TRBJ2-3	ASRWGNADTQY
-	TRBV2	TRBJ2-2	ASLTGYRGGTGELF
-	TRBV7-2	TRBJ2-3	ASSSGTSGGWADTQY
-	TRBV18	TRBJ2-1	ASSPFGLAGYSNEQF
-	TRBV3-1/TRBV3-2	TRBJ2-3	ASSQPPGLAGTDTQY
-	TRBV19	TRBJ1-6	ASSITRNSPLH
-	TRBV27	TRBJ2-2	ASSLVGISGRNTGELF
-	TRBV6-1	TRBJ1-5	ASSDRTGDQPQH
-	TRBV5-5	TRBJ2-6	ASSLTGFGANVLT
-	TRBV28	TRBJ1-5	ASSPVPARGNQPQH
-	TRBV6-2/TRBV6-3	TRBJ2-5	ASSLRDRVLQETQY
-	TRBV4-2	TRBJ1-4	ASSQVDRVDEKLF
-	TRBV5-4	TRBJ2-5	ASSSGTAYQETQY
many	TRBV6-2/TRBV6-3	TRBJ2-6	ASSSGGSGANVLT
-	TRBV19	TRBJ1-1	ASSSLPRGWTEAF
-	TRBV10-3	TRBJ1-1	AISEHSEAF
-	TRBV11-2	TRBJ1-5	ASSDSGTANQPQH
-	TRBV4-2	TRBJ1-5	ASSPGGNQPQH
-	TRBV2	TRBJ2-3	ASSEALLAGSTDTQY
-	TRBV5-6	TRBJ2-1	ATQLALQQGAYNEQF
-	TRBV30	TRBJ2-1	AWSGSRIGGRENEQF
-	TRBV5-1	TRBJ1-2	ASSFGTGDGYT
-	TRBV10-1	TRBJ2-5	ASSAAGVETQY
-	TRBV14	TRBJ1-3	ASRRDGQENTIY
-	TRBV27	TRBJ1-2	ASSLSPPAGGAHGYT
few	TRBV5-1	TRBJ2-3	ASSLESPTDTQY